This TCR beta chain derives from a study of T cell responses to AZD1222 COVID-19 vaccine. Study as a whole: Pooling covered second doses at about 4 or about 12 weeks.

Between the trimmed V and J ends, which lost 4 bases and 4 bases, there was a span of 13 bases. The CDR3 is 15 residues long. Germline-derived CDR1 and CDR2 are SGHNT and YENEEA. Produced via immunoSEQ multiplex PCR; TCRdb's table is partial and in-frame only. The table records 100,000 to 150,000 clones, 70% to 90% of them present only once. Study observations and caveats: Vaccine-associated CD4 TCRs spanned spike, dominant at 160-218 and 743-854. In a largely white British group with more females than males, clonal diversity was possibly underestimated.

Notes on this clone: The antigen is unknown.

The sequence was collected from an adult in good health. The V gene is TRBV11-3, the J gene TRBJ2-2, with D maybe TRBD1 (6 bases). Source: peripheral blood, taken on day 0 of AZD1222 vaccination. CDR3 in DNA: TGTGCCAGCAGCTCTACAGGGTCGGGCACCGGGGAGCTGTTTTTT. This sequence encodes CASSSTGSGTGELFF.